This T cell receptor (beta chain) was sequenced for a study of CD8+ T cells in alopecia areata. Study in general: Treatment comprised oral tofacitinib, 5 to 10 mg twice daily, in treated patients.

The CDR3 is 14 residues long. Trimming took 9 bases from V and 1 from J; bases not matched to a gene: 8. Germline V CDR1 and CDR2: SGHRS, YFSETQ. cDNA serving as the sequencing template came from extracted, reverse transcribed RNA. The assay was immunoSEQ multiplex PCR, and TCRdb's table has in-frame clones only and misses some. Counted here are fewer than 100,000 clones, more than 55% occurring once; the ten biggest clones make up about 14%. Sample treatment: oral pan-JAK inhibitor, 5-10 mg twice daily. This chain joins TRBV5-1 and TRBJ1-1; 8 bases agree with TRBD1. The sequencing used CD8+ T cells sorted from blood, collected at week 4, from a patient treated with tofacitinib. This sequence originates from a human donor with alopecia areata. The CDR3 DNA sequence: TGCGCCACCCAGAAAGACAGGGGGAACACTGAAGCTTTCTTT. The encoded protein is CATQKDRGNTEAFF.